The 10 T cell receptor beta chains listed next were all sequenced from one sample in a study of cytomegalovirus exposure and HLA in healthy donors. The study ran its PCR with 60 Vbeta and 13 Jbeta primers. The data were produced by immunoSEQ multiplex PCR, yet TCRdb's version contains in-frame clones alone and is incomplete. Here the sample spans over 200,000 clones, approximately 84% being singletons. The sample was PBMCs. The receptor source for this set is a woman aged 40 to 49 in good health and CMV-seronegative.

The CDR3 DNA reads as TGTGCCAGTAGTATAGGTTCAGGGGCGGATTCACCCCTCCACTTT. Protein: CASSIGSGADSPLHF. The V call is TRBV19, the J call TRBJ1-6; TRBD1 might be the D (6 bases). The CDR3 loop spans 15 amino acids. The V gene lost 1 base and the J gene lost 8 bases, with 12 bases spanning the gap. Germline V gene lookup returns CDR1 LNHDA and CDR2 SQIVND (reference sequence).

This clone was detected a few times. The V and J genes are TRBV15 and TRBJ1-3; D unclear. The CDR3 loop spans 15 amino acids. V lost 0 bases, J lost 0 bases, and 6 bases lay in between. In germline, CDR1 is LNHNV, CDR2 YYDKDF (reference sequence). The CDR3 DNA reads TGTGCCACCAGCAGAGATACAATCTCTGGAAACACCATATATTTT. Protein sequence: CATSRDTISGNTIYF.

V is TRBV2 and J is TRBJ2-1; D not certain. Germline CDR1 reads SNHLY; CDR2 reads FYNNEI. CDR3 length: 17 amino acids. V lost 9 bases, J lost 5 bases, and 26 bases lay in between. The CDR3: CASNPPGLPRSNNEQFF. DNA of the CDR3: TGTGCCAGTAATCCCCCTGGCCTCCCCCGCAGTAACAATGAGCAGTTCTTC.

This chain connects TRBV11-3 to TRBJ1-2, with D unclear. Germline V gene lookup returns CDR1 SGHNT and CDR2 YENEEA. This CDR3 has 14 residues. Trimming took 8 bases from V and 2 from J, leaving 15 bases between them. The CDR3 region is CASGPFGSNYGYTF. As DNA, the CDR3 is TGTGCCAGCGGCCCTTTCGGGTCCAACTATGGCTACACCTTC. Looking up the rest from reference TRBV11-3 and TRBJ1-2 gives the full variable domain: EAGVVQSPRYKIIEKKQPVAFWCNPISGHNTLYWYLQNLGQGPELLIRYENEEAVDDSQLPKDRFSAERLKGVDSTLKIQPAELGDSAVYLCASGPFGSNYGYTFGSGTRLTVV.

The V and J genes are TRBV19 and TRBJ1-2; D remains unclear. This CDR3 comprises 15 residues. V lost 0 bases and J 3 bases, leaving 11 bases between the germline ends. Germline lookup yields CDR1 LNHDA and CDR2 SQIVND (reference sequence). The CDR3 sequence is CASSIDRRRDYGYTF. Here the CDR3 DNA reads TGTGCCAGTAGTATAGATCGTCGGCGGGACTATGGCTACACCTTC.

The chain has TRBV6-6 and TRBJ2-3; a weak D match, TRBD1 (5 bases). The CDR3 is 13 residues long. The V end lost 5 bases, the J end lost 1 base, and 7 bases lay between the germline ends. From germline, CDR1 is MNHNY and CDR2 SVGAGI (reference sequence). CDR3 nucleotide sequence: TGTGCCAGCAGTGCACAGGGCACAGATACGCAGTATTTT. Translation: CASSAQGTDTQYF.

This clone was counted once. The V gene is TRBV7-3, the J gene TRBJ2-1, with a possible D match to TRBD2 (6 bases). The CDR3 loop spans 14 amino acids. Germline CDR1 SGHTA, CDR2 FQGTGA. Deletions cut 3 bases from V and 5 bases from J, with 11 bases between. The CDR3 bases are TGTGCCAGCAGCTTGGGGCGGGGCCACAATGAGCAGTTCTTC. This encodes CASSLGRGHNEQFF.

On this clone itself: The junction does not match germline at one end; this may be a read error. The CDR3 DNA follows: TGTGCCAGCAGCTTAATAGCGGGGGTGCTCCAAGAGACCCACTACTTC. Translating it yields CASSLIAGVLQETHYF. The chain uses TRBV13 and TRBJ2-5; 9 positions match TRBD2. The CDR3 consists of 16 residues. Germline V CDR1 and CDR2: PRHDT, FYEKMQ (reference sequence).

The chain joins TRBV19 to TRBJ2-5; perhaps TRBD1 as D (6 bases). Deletions cut 5 bases from V and 5 bases from J, with 18 bases between. The CDR3 consists of 15 residues. Germline loops: CDR1 LNHDA, CDR2 SQIVND (reference sequence). CDR3: CASSLGARDAETQYF. The CDR3 DNA reads as TGTGCCAGTAGTTTGGGGGCCCGGGACGCGGAGACCCAGTACTTC.

This clone appeared a single time. J is TRBJ2-5 and V is TRBV10-1; 9 bases fit TRBD2. The CDR3 has 14 residues. Germline V gene lookup returns CDR1 WNHNN and CDR2 SYGVQD (reference sequence). V shed 5 bases, J shed 1 base, and the junction held 2 bases outside the gene matches. The CDR3 loop is CASSSGGPQETQYF. The DNA for the CDR3 is TGCGCCAGCAGTAGCGGGGGGCCCCAAGAGACCCAGTACTTC.